These 18 T cell receptor beta chains came from one sample sequenced in a study of OX40 agonist ivuxolimab in advanced cancers. Clones were read by immunoSEQ multiplex PCR, and TCRdb kept only the in-frame ones, dropping some. The table shows around 66,000 clones, with about four fifths occurring only once. The sequences come from CD4+ or CD8+ T cells sorted from blood, collected in a trial of the OX40 agonist ivuxolimab. All receptors derive from an adult with an advanced solid tumor such as melanoma, head and neck, liver or kidney cancer.

The chain has TRBV28 and TRBJ1-1; D possibly corresponds to TRBD1 (5 bases). This CDR3 region has 13 residues. The V and J ends lost 5 bases and 0 bases respectively, with 7 bases between them. From germline, CDR1 is MDHEN and CDR2 SYDVKM. The CDR3 nucleotides read TGTGCCAGCAGTGGGGGAGTGAACACTGAAGCTTTCTTT. It encodes CASSGGVNTEAFF.

The rearrangement joins TRBV6-6 to TRBJ1-2, with D perhaps matching TRBD1 (6 bases). Trimming stripped 5 bases from V and 2 bases from J, with 12 bases between. The germline V gene has CDR1 MNHNY and CDR2 SVGAGI (reference sequence). This CDR3 region has 14 residues. As DNA, the CDR3 is TGTGCCAGCAGTCGCGCAGGACAGAACTATGGCTACACCTTC. Translated: CASSRAGQNYGYTF.

This chain connects TRBV27 to TRBJ1-2; the match to TRBD1 covers 7 bases. Germline CDR1 is MNHEY and CDR2 is SMNVEV (reference sequence). Trimming removed 5 bases from V and 3 bases from J; junction bases left unmatched: 9. The CDR3 is 15 amino acids. CDR3 sequence: CASSPRQGMDYGYTF. DNA for the CDR3: TGTGCCAGCAGTCCCCGACAGGGAATGGACTATGGCTACACCTTC.

In DNA form, the CDR3 reads TGCAGCGTTGAGGCAGGGGGAAGAAACACTGAAGCTTTCTTT. Translation: CSVEAGGRNTEAFF. This chain joins TRBV29-1 and TRBJ1-1, with TRBD1 matching over 7 bases. The germline V gene has CDR1 SQVTM and CDR2 ANQGSEA. V was pared by 3 bases and J by 2 bases, with 6 bases of the junction left unmatched. The CDR3 covers 14 residues. Using reference TRBV29-1 and TRBJ1-1 for the parts outside the CDR3, the full variable domain is SAVISQKPSRDICQRGTSLTIQCQVDSQVTMMFWYRQQPGQSLTLIATANQGSEATYESGFVIDKFPISRPNLTFSTLTVSNMSPEDSSIYLCSVEAGGRNTEAFFGQGTRLTVV.

The V and J genes are TRBV10-2 and TRBJ2-7, with D tentatively TRBD1 or TRBD2 (6 bases each). Germline assignment: CDR1 WSHSY and CDR2 SAAADI. With 8 bases removed from V and 3 bases from J, the gap between germline ends came to 14 bases. CDR3 length equals 13 residues. CDR3 sequence (DNA): TGCGCCAGCGGAAGGGGGGAAGGCTACGAGCAGTACGTC. It translates to CASGRGEGYEQYV.

In its sample, this clone was seen once. The chain employs TRBV4-1 and TRBJ2-1, with a possible D match to TRBD2 (5 bases). V shed 4 bases and J shed 1 base, with 14 bases lying between them. The CDR3 loop spans 16 amino acids. The V gene's germline CDR1 is MGHRA and CDR2 YSYEKL. The CDR3 protein is CASSRGLMGSYNEQFF. The DNA for the CDR3 is TGCGCCAGCAGCCGCGGGCTCATGGGGTCCTACAATGAGCAGTTCTTC.

This rearrangement joins TRBV7-2 to TRBJ2-5; 14 positions match TRBD2. Unmatched junction bases numbered 2, after V lost 5 bases and J lost 3 bases. The CDR3 consists of 15 residues. The germline V gene has CDR1 SGHTA and CDR2 FQGNSA. CDR3 in amino acids: CASSPGLAGEETQYF. CDR3 DNA sequence: TGTGCCAGCAGCCCGGGACTAGCGGGGGAAGAGACCCAGTACTTC.

The chain couples TRBV4-1 to TRBJ2-5; D is ambiguous. The V gene's germline CDR1 is MGHRA and CDR2 YSYEKL. CDR3 length equals 15 residues. V was pared by 1 base and J by 0 bases, with 9 bases between. The CDR3 nucleotides are TGCGCCAGCAGCCAAGGGTCTGGGGACCAAGAGACCCAGTACTTC. It encodes CASSQGSGDQETQYF.

CDR3 protein: CASSFNRGETQYF. In DNA, the CDR3 is TGTGCCAGCAGCTTCAACAGGGGAGAGACCCAGTACTTC. The V gene is TRBV5-8, the J gene TRBJ2-5; the match to TRBD1 covers 7 bases. From germline, CDR1 is SGHTS and CDR2 YDEGEE. CDR3 size: 13 residues. V was pared by 2 bases and J by 4 bases, with 2 bases of the junction left unmatched. Using reference TRBV5-8 and TRBJ2-5 for the parts outside the CDR3, the full variable domain is EAGVTQSPTHLIKTRGQQATLRCSPISGHTSVYWYQQALGLGLQFLLWYDEGEERNRGNFPPRFSGRQFPNYSSELNVNALELEDSALYLCASSFNRGETQYFGPGTRLLVL.

The chain combines TRBV5-1 with TRBJ2-5, with 11 bases aligning to TRBD1. Germline trimming cut 4 bases from V and 4 bases from J; bases unmatched to any gene: 9. From germline, CDR1 is SGHRS and CDR2 YFSETQ. The CDR3 is 16 residues long. CDR3: CASSRTGGVYSETQYF. Here the CDR3 DNA reads TGCGCCAGCAGCCGGACAGGGGGCGTTTATTCAGAGACCCAGTACTTC.

In this sample, this clone turned up a few times. The V and J genes are TRBV7-3 and TRBJ1-2; the D is unclear. The V and J ends lost 5 bases and 4 bases respectively, with 11 bases between them. Germline CDR1 and CDR2: SGHTA and FQGTGA. The CDR3 spans 13 residues. CDR3 nucleotide sequence: TGTGCCAGCAGCAGGGAATACGGCTATGGCTACACCTTC. It translates to CASSREYGYGYTF.

The chain joins TRBV28 to TRBJ2-7; D tentatively reads TRBD1 or TRBD2 (5 bases each). The CDR3 runs 16 residues. The germline V gene has CDR1 MDHEN and CDR2 SYDVKM. Trimming stripped 2 bases from V and 0 bases from J, with 14 bases between. CDR3 DNA: TGTGCCAGCAGTTTACTGCGTGGTGGGGGCTCCTACGAGCAGTACTTC. Translation gives CASSLLRGGGSYEQYF.

V and J are TRBV10-3 and TRBJ1-2, with unresolved D. Germline CDR1 and CDR2: ENHRY and SYGVKD. Trimming removed 10 bases from V and 6 bases from J, with 24 bases in between. The CDR3 extends over 15 amino acids. The chain's CDR3 is CATLERGGEEDGYTF. The CDR3 nucleotides are TGTGCCACCCTCGAGCGGGGTGGAGAGGAAGATGGCTACACCTTC.

V usage is TRBV5-3 and J usage is TRBJ2-7; D gene ambiguous. TRBV5-3 is reported as an ORF; its role is uncertain. Trimming left V 0 bases short and J 5 bases short, with 12 bases between. The CDR3 is 14 amino acids. CDR3 sequence (DNA): TGTGCCAGAAGCTTGGGGCTGGGTCATCACGAGCAGTACGTC. Protein: CARSLGLGHHEQYV.

The chain employs TRBV19 and TRBJ2-1, with 10 bases fitting TRBD2. The CDR3 loop spans 14 amino acids. The germline CDR1 and CDR2 sequences are LNHDA and SQIVND (reference sequence). V dropped 9 bases and J dropped 0; count of bases not matched to a gene: 2. CDR3 in amino acids: CASASGSSYNEQFF. CDR3 DNA: TGTGCCAGCGCTAGCGGGAGCTCCTACAATGAGCAGTTCTTC.

The rearrangement joins TRBV28 to TRBJ1-1; D perhaps matches TRBD1 (6 bases). Trimming shortened V by 6 bases and J by 11 bases, and 22 bases separated the two germline ends. CDR1 is MDHEN, CDR2 SYDVKM, per germline. The length of the CDR3 is 14 residues. The CDR3 region has the DNA TGTGCCAGCAGCCCGGGACATCGGAACCCGGGGGCTTTCTTT. Its translation: CASSPGHRNPGAFF.

The chain combines TRBV2 with TRBJ1-1; 9 bases agree with TRBD1. Trimming removed 5 bases from V and 1 base from J; junction bases left unmatched: 2. Germline V lookup: CDR1 SNHLY, CDR2 FYNNEI. The CDR3 contains 14 residues. CDR3 loop: CASSRQGENTEAFF. The CDR3 region has the DNA TGTGCCAGCAGTAGACAGGGGGAGAACACTGAAGCTTTCTTT.

This chain joins TRBV5-1 and TRBJ2-1; 8 positions match TRBD1. The germline V gene encodes CDR1 SGHRS and CDR2 YFSETQ. The CDR3 runs 15 residues. The V gene end was trimmed by 0 bases and the J gene end by 9 bases; junction bases not matched to a gene: 8. The CDR3 loop reads CASSLGQGLWGEQFF. In nucleotides, the CDR3 is TGCGCCAGCAGCTTGGGACAGGGGTTGTGGGGTGAGCAGTTCTTC.